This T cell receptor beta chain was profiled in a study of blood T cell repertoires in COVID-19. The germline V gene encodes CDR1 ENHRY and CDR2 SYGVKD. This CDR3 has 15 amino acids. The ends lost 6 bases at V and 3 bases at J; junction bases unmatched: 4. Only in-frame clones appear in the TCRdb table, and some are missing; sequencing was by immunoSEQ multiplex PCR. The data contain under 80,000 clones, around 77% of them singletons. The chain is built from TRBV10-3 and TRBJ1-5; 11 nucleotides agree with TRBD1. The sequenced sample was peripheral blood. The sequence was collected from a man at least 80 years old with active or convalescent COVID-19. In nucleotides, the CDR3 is TGTGCCATCAGAGATGGACAGGGGGCCAATCAGCCCCAGCATTTT. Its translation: CAIRDGQGANQPQHF.